A selection of T cell receptor beta chains follows, all from one sample in a study of OX40 agonist ivuxolimab in advanced cancers. TCRdb keeps only in-frame clones here, not all; method: immunoSEQ multiplex PCR. The sample shows about 79,000 clones, roughly 80% of them seen only once. The sequences come from CD4+ or CD8+ T cells sorted from blood, collected in a trial of the OX40 agonist ivuxolimab. All receptors derive from an adult with an advanced solid tumor such as melanoma, head and neck, liver or kidney cancer. CDR3s include the opening cysteine and the closing phenylalanine or tryptophan. D genes are given only for firm matches. Size tells how often a clone was seen (once, few, many) or the class of an expanded clone, and some rows leave it out.

j_call clone_size v_call d_call cdr3_aa cdr3_nt
TRBJ2-7 NA TRBV6-4 NA CASSYTQQGSYEQYF TGTGCCAGCAGTTACACCCAGCAGGGGTCATACGAGCAGTACTTC
TRBJ1-2 NA TRBV7-9 TRBD1 CASSSYRGLSGYTF TGTGCCAGCAGCTCCTACAGGGGTTTGAGTGGCTACACCTTC
TRBJ2-3 NA TRBV7-9 TRBD1 CASSPVRQGVTDTQYF TGTGCCAGCAGCCCTGTTCGACAGGGGGTGACAGATACGCAGTATTTT
TRBJ1-5 NA TRBV30 NA CAWNRERSQPQHF TGTGCCTGGAATAGGGAGAGGAGTCAGCCCCAGCATTTT
TRBJ1-5 NA TRBV18 NA CASSAQNGGNQPQHF TGTGCCAGCTCCGCTCAAAATGGGGGCAATCAGCCCCAGCATTTT
TRBJ2-2 NA TRBV6-5 NA CASSYDANQYTGELFF TGTGCCAGCAGTTACGACGCCAATCAATACACCGGGGAGCTGTTTTTT
TRBJ2-7 few TRBV28 NA CASSVEREQYF TGTGCCAGCAGCGTGGAGCGAGAGCAGTACTTC
TRBJ2-1 NA TRBV29-1 TRBD1 CSVTGTGLPNEQFF TGCAGCGTTACCGGGACAGGGCTGCCCAATGAGCAGTTCTTC
TRBJ1-1 NA TRBV29-1 TRBD1 CSVEGDREKSFF TGCAGCGTTGAAGGCGACAGGGAAAAGTCGTTCTTT
TRBJ1-2 NA TRBV5-6 NA CASSLLRGEPHGYTF TGTGCCAGCAGCTTGTTACGGGGTGAGCCCCATGGCTACACCTTC
TRBJ2-5 NA TRBV7-2 TRBD2 CASSLVAGVGGETQYF TGTGCCAGCAGCTTAGTGGCGGGAGTGGGCGGAGAGACCCAGTACTTC
TRBJ2-2 once TRBV5-1 NA CASSLAGSINTGELFF TGCGCCAGCAGCTTGGCAGGATCTATAAACACCGGGGAGCTGTTTTTT
TRBJ1-1 few TRBV6-5 NA CAVRGPMNTEAFF TGTGCCGTCCGGGGACCCATGAACACTGAAGCTTTCTTT
TRBJ2-4 NA TRBV10-3 NA CASCSREMDIQYF TGTGCCTCGTGTTCACGAGAGATGGACATTCAGTACTTC
TRBJ1-2 NA TRBV28 TRBD1 CASKIGGRPWGYTF TGTGCCAGCAAAATAGGGGGCCGTCCGTGGGGCTACACCTTC
TRBJ2-2 NA TRBV12-2 NA CASRPRIAANTGELFF TGTGCAAGTCGCCCTCGTATTGCGGCGAACACCGGGGAGCTGTTTTTT
TRBJ2-2 once TRBV10-3 NA CAIGAGELFF TGTGCCATCGGGGCCGGGGAGCTGTTTTTT